These 20 T cell receptor beta chains came from one sample sequenced in a study of glioma-infiltrating T cells. The iRepertoire nested amplicon-rescue multiplex PCR amplified TCR alpha and beta CDR3s from RNA. TCRdb used MiXCR to reprocess the multiplex PCR reads, holding one entry per CDR3 protein. This sample has around 170,000 distinct CDR3 sequences, with more than 35% found just once. The specimen was glioma tissue, nonneoplastic brain tissue, or PBMCs (not recorded which). The receptors come from a human donor with low-grade glioma or glioblastoma, undergoing nonglioma brain surgery, or in good health (not recorded which).

As for this clonotype: A read error may explain this, as a much larger clone is one base away. This chain uses TRBV20-1 with TRBJ2-3, with TRBD1 matching over 8 bases. CDR1 and CDR2 from the germline V gene are DFQATT and SNEGSKA (reference sequence). After removal of 5 bases from V and 5 bases from J, the junction contained 9 bases not matched to a gene. This CDR3 has 14 residues. The CDR3 spells CSACSGGRGDTQYF. The CDR3 DNA reads as TGCAGTGCTTGTTCAGGGGGCCGGGGAGATACGCAGTATTTT.

This clonotype was detected many times. The chain links TRBV6-1 to TRBJ1-2, with 11 bases matching TRBD1. V was clipped by 1 base and J by 2 bases; unmatched bases: 0. The CDR3 is made up of 15 amino acids. Germline V lookup: CDR1 MNHNS, CDR2 SASEGT. The CDR3 DNA follows: TGTGCCAGCAGTGAAGGGGACAGGGGGAACTATGGCTACACCTTC. This codes for CASSEGDRGNYGYTF.

To note about this clonotype: A read error may explain this, as a much larger clone is one base away. CDR3 nucleotides: TGTGCCAGCGGGGAGAGGGTCAGCAATCAGCCCAAGCATTTT. This gives the protein CASGERVSNQPKHF. The rearrangement uses TRBV2 and TRBJ1-5; D not certain. The CDR3 loop spans 14 amino acids. Germline CDR1 and CDR2: SNHLY and FYNNEI.

The sample holds many counts of this clonotype. The rearrangement uses TRBV27 and TRBJ1-5; a weak D match, TRBD1 (5 bases). V was clipped by 4 bases and J by 5 bases, with 12 bases between them. The CDR3 is 14 residues long. Germline CDR1 MNHEY, CDR2 SMNVEV (reference sequence). The CDR3 loop is CASSSYRDHQPQHF. CDR3 DNA: TGTGCCAGCAGTTCTTACCGGGACCATCAGCCCCAGCATTTT.

This clonotype was seen many times. The chain links TRBV2 to TRBJ2-5, with unresolved D. V was pared by 7 bases and J by 1 base, with 10 bases between. Germline CDR1 and CDR2: SNHLY and FYNNEI. CDR3 size: 13 residues. The CDR3 is CASTQPPQETQYF. The CDR3 region has the DNA TGTGCCAGCACCCAACCCCCCCAAGAGACCCAGTACTTC.

To note about this clonotype: This clone may be a read error of a much larger clone one base away. The J gene is TRBJ2-5, the V gene TRBV6-1, with 9 bases identical to TRBD1. J gave up 4 bases and V 6 bases, and 12 bases lay outside the gene matches. CDR3 length: 16 amino acids. Germline values: CDR1 MNHNS, CDR2 SASEGT. The CDR3 is CASRLRTGELGETQYF. The CDR3, as DNA: TGTGCCAGCAGACTAAGGACAGGGGAATTAGGAGAGACCCAGTACTTC.

For this clonotype: Being one base from a much bigger clone, this may be a read error. V is TRBV27 and J is TRBJ2-7; TRBD1 matches at 9 bases. The germline V gene encodes CDR1 MNHEY and CDR2 SMNVEV (reference sequence). CDR3 length equals 15 residues. DNA of the CDR3: TGTGTCAGCAGCCTCAGCCGGACAGGGGAAGGCGAGCAGTACTTC. Its protein product is CVSSLSRTGEGEQYF.

About this clonotype itself: This may come from a read error, since a much larger clone is one base off. The chain uses TRBV20-1 and TRBJ2-3; D may be TRBD1 (6 bases). CDR3 length equals 15 residues. The V gene's germline CDR1 is DFQATT and CDR2 SNEGSKA (reference sequence). The CDR3 here is CSAGPAGVWPDTEYF. Written as DNA, the CDR3 is TGCAGTGCCGGCCCCGCAGGGGTGTGGCCAGATACGGAGTATTTT.

The chain links TRBV5-1 to TRBJ2-5; possible D gene TRBD1, 5 bases. Trimming removed 0 bases at V and 2 bases at J, with 11 bases between. Germline V gene data show CDR1 as SGHRS and CDR2 as YFSETQ. The CDR3 is 15 residues long. The CDR3 sequence is CASSLGGQSQETQYF. In nucleotides, the CDR3 is TGCGCCAGCAGCTTGGGGGGCCAGTCACAAGAGACCCAGTACTTC.

The chain couples TRBV5-1 to TRBJ1-1; no reliable D call. CDR3 length equals 16 residues. Deletions cut 0 bases from V and 4 bases from J, with 16 bases between. Germline assignment: CDR1 SGHRS and CDR2 YFSETQ. The CDR3 DNA follows: TGCGCCAGCAGCTTGGAGGTTTGGGTCTCGGCCACTGAAGCTTTCTTT. Translated, it gives CASSLEVWVSATEAFF.

The chain links TRBV19 to TRBJ1-2, with 12 bases matching TRBD1. Germline CDR1 LNHDA, CDR2 SQIVND (reference sequence). This CDR3 is 14 amino acids long. V dropped 3 bases and J dropped 7; count of bases not matched to a gene: 3. This chain's CDR3 is CASSMGQGATGYTF. The DNA for the CDR3 is TGTGCCAGTAGTATGGGACAGGGGGCGACTGGCTACACCTTC.

This clonotype was counted ten times or more. The rearrangement uses TRBV6-4 and TRBJ1-1; the D is unclear. CDR1 and CDR2 (germline): MRHNA, SNTAGT. The CDR3 totals 13 residues. Trimming cost V 4 bases and J 3 bases, with 9 bases left between them. CDR3 residues: CASSVEADTEAFF. The CDR3 bases are TGTGCCAGCAGTGTTGAGGCAGACACTGAAGCTTTCTTT.

In regard to this clonotype: This may arise from a read error, as a much more abundant clone is one base away. V and J are TRBV2 and TRBJ2-3, with 7 bases lining up with TRBD2. V lost 4 bases, J lost 2 bases, and 6 bases stayed unmatched. Germline CDR1 and CDR2: SNHLY and FYNNEI. The CDR3 is 15 residues long. The CDR3 DNA is TGTGCCAGCAGTGCCAAGCGGGGTTACACAGATACGCAGTATTTT. Protein: CASSAKRGYTDTQYF.

The J gene is TRBJ2-7, the V gene TRBV12-3 or TRBV12-4; maybe TRBD1 (5 bases). The V end lost 3 bases, the J end lost 6 bases, and 15 bases lay between the germline ends. This CDR3 contains 14 residues. In DNA, the CDR3 is TGTGCCAGCAGTTTCGTGGAAAGGGGTAGCGAGCAGTACTTC. It yields the protein CASSFVERGSEQYF.

This clonotype occurred many times. This chain uses TRBV28 with TRBJ1-3; 8 bases align to TRBD1. Germline V gives CDR1 MDHEN, CDR2 SYDVKM. Losses at the gene ends were 6 bases for V and 3 bases for J; bases not matched to a gene: 10. The CDR3 is made up of 16 amino acids. The DNA of the CDR3 is TGTGCCAGCAGCCTCCGGACAGGGTCCTTTGGAAACACCATATATTTT. Translating it yields CASSLRTGSFGNTIYF.

This clonotype was counted ten times or more. The gene calls are TRBV20-1 and TRBJ1-4; D gene unclear. The CDR3 totals 13 residues. Trimming removed 6 bases from V and 8 bases from J, with 16 bases in between. The germline gives CDR1 DFQATT, CDR2 SNEGSKA (reference sequence). CDR3 residues: CSARPLGTEKLFF. In DNA, the CDR3 is TGCAGTGCAAGACCGCTGGGAACAGAAAAACTGTTTTTT.

This clonotype was detected many times. This chain links TRBV28 with TRBJ1-1; 8 bases map to TRBD1. Germline assignment: CDR1 MDHEN and CDR2 SYDVKM. V trimming: 2 bases; J trimming: 1 base; junction bases outside the gene matches: 3. The CDR3 sequence is 15 residues long. The CDR3 sequence: CASSLPGQGNTEAFF. CDR3 nucleotides: TGTGCCAGCAGTTTACCTGGACAGGGGAACACTGAAGCTTTCTTT. The variable domain in full, with the rest retrieved from reference TRBV28 and TRBJ1-1, is DVKVTQSSRYLVKRTGEKVFLECVQDMDHENMFWYRQDPGLGLRLIYFSYDVKMKEKGDIPEGYSVSREKKERFSLILESASTNQTSMYLCASSLPGQGNTEAFFGQGTRLTVV.

The genes are TRBV29-1 and TRBJ1-2; 8 nucleotides agree with TRBD1. Germline V lookup: CDR1 SQVTM, CDR2 ANQGSEA. V gave up 1 base and J gave up 4 bases; unmatched junction bases: 5. The CDR3 is 14 amino acids. The CDR3 DNA follows: TGCAGCGTTGAAGGCCCAGACAGGGGCTATGGCTACACCTTC. It codes for CSVEGPDRGYGYTF.

This clonotype showed up just a few times. The chain combines TRBV3-1 with TRBJ2-5; D is possibly TRBD1 (6 bases). The CDR3 extends over 14 amino acids. The ends were cut back, 4 bases at V and 1 base at J, with 10 bases in the middle. Germline V gene sequence: CDR1 LGHDT, CDR2 YNNKEL (reference sequence). The chain's CDR3 is CASSLWTAQETQYF. The CDR3, as DNA: TGTGCCAGCAGCCTCTGGACAGCCCAAGAGACCCAGTACTTC.

Remarks on this clonotype: The junction departs from germline at one end; a sequencing error may be responsible. The V and J genes are TRBV12-3 or TRBV12-4 and TRBJ1-3, with TRBD1 as a possible D gene (5 bases). The CDR3 runs 14 residues. CDR3 DNA: TGTGCCAGCATTTTAGCAGGGTCTGGAAACACCATATATTTT. It is translated as CASILAGSGNTIYF.